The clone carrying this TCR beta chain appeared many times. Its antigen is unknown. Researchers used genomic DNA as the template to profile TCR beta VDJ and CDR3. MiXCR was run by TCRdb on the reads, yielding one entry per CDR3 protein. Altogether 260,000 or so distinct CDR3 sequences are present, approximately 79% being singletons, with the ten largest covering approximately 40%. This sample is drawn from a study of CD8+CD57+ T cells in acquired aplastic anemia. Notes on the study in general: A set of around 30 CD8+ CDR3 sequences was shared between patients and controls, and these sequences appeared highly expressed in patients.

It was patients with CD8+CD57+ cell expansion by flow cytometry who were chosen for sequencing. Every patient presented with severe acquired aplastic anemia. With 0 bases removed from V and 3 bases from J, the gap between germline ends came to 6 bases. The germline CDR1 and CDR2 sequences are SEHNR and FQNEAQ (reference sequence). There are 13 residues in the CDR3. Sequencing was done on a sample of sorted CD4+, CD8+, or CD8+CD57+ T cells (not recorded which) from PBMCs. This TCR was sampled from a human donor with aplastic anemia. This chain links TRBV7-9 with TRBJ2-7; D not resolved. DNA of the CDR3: TGTGCCAGCAGCTTAGCGGGTAGCTACGAGCAGTACTTC. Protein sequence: CASSLAGSYEQYF.